Listed below are T cell receptor beta chains from one sample, sequenced in a study of T-cell memory formation after mild COVID-19. TCRdb used MiXCR to reprocess the 5' RACE reads, holding one entry per CDR3 protein. The table shows about 320,000 distinct CDR3 sequences, with roughly an eighth occurring only once. Input material: PBMCs or a T cell subset sorted from them (not recorded which). The source of these receptors is a man in his late teens or twenties who had mild COVID-19 (a few samples of this study predate the infection). Cell type and time point are not known. CDR3s include the opening cysteine and the closing phenylalanine or tryptophan. The D gene is left open where the match is weak. Size values are once, few and many counts, or a class for expanded clones, and some rows have none.

size	V	J	D	CDR3	DNA
few	TRBV9	TRBJ2-5	.	CASSVRLEWETQYF	TGTGCCAGCAGCGTAAGGCTAGAATGGGAGACCCAGTACTTC
.	TRBV20-1	TRBJ2-5	.	CSALTRGHRQETQYF	TGCAGTGCCCTAACTCGGGGACACCGTCAAGAGACCCAGTACTTC
.	TRBV6-1	TRBJ2-7	.	CASRGDTRSYEQYF	TGTGCCAGCAGGGGGGACACCCGCTCCTACGAGCAGTACTTC
.	TRBV7-2	TRBJ2-5	TRBD1	CASSLGQGMGTQYF	TGTGCCAGCAGCTTGGGACAGGGGATGGGGACCCAGTACTTC
.	TRBV12-3/TRBV12-4	TRBJ2-2	.	CASSLDGLMAGELFF	TGTGCCAGCAGTTTGGACGGCCTAATGGCCGGGGAGCTGTTTTTT
.	TRBV19	TRBJ2-3	.	CASRPPGPSDTQYF	TGTGCCAGTCGCCCCCCGGGACCTTCAGATACGCAGTATTTT
.	TRBV9	TRBJ2-3	.	CASAKEGTRTDTQYF	TGTGCCAGCGCAAAAGAAGGGACTCGCACAGATACGCAGTATTTT
.	TRBV2	TRBJ1-2	TRBD1	CASSARQGDYGYTF	TGTGCCAGCAGTGCCAGACAGGGAGACTATGGCTACACCTTC
few	TRBV4-2	TRBJ2-2	.	CASSQDWGDTGELFF	TGTGCCAGCAGCCAAGATTGGGGGGACACCGGGGAGCTGTTTTTT
.	TRBV3-1	TRBJ1-2	.	CASSQGNRRYGYTF	TGTGCCAGCAGCCAAGGGAACCGACGGTATGGCTACACCTTC
.	TRBV15	TRBJ2-3	.	CATSRVTGVADTQYF	TGTGCCACCAGCAGAGTTACGGGGGTGGCAGATACGCAGTATTTT
.	TRBV5-5	TRBJ2-1	.	CASSLEGTRRFF	TGTGCCAGCAGCTTGGAAGGTACGCGACGGTTCTTC
many	TRBV12-3/TRBV12-4	TRBJ1-5	TRBD1	CASSSTGYSNQPQHF	TGTGCCAGCAGCTCGACAGGGTATAGCAATCAGCCCCAGCATTTT
few	TRBV5-1	TRBJ2-2	.	CASSLGLLTGELFF	TGCGCCAGCAGCTTGGGACTACTCACCGGGGAGCTGTTTTTT
.	TRBV5-1	TRBJ2-3	.	CASSSSGELTDTQYF	TGCGCCAGCAGCTCGTCAGGGGAGTTGACAGATACGCAGTATTTT
.	TRBV6-1	TRBJ2-7	.	CASRQLRTTLYEQYF	TGTGCCAGCAGACAACTGAGGACCACGCTCTACGAGCAGTACTTC
few	TRBV3-1	TRBJ2-5	TRBD2	CASSLWTSGGEETQYF	TGTGCCAGCAGCCTTTGGACTAGCGGGGGGGAAGAGACCCAGTACTTC
.	TRBV5-1	TRBJ1-1	.	CASKGQMNTEAFF	TGCGCCAGCAAAGGACAGATGAACACTGAAGCTTTCTTT
few	TRBV4-3	TRBJ2-7	.	CASSQDLRQRNFYEQYF	TGCGCCAGCAGCCAAGATCTTAGGCAGCGGAACTTTTACGAGCAGTACTTC
.	TRBV7-9	TRBJ2-5	TRBD1	CASSPRQGIARETQYF	TGTGCCAGCAGCCCCCGACAGGGAATCGCGAGAGAGACCCAGTACTTC
few	TRBV4-1	TRBJ1-1	TRBD1	CASSQAPPTGSPEAFF	TGCGCCAGCAGCCAAGCCCCGCCGACAGGGAGTCCTGAAGCTTTCTTT
.	TRBV6-2/TRBV6-3	TRBJ2-3	.	CASSSVAELQDTQYF	TGTGCCAGCTCTTCCGTTGCAGAGCTGCAAGATACGCAGTATTTT
few	TRBV5-1	TRBJ2-5	TRBD2	CASSIGTSGEETQYF	TGCGCCAGCAGCATAGGGACTAGCGGTGAAGAGACCCAGTACTTC
.	TRBV29-1	TRBJ2-7	.	CSVGGDPYEQYF	TGCAGCGTTGGCGGGGACCCCTACGAGCAGTACTTC
few	TRBV11-2	TRBJ1-2	TRBD1	CASSAKTGIDDYGYTF	TGTGCCAGCAGCGCCAAGACAGGGATCGACGACTATGGCTACACCTTC
.	TRBV6-2/TRBV6-3	TRBJ1-1	.	CASTLLRGEVSTEAFF	TGTGCCAGCACCCTCCTGAGAGGGGAGGTGAGCACTGAAGCTTTCTTT
.	TRBV5-1	TRBJ1-4	.	CASSLAGGGTNEKLFF	TGCGCCAGCAGCTTGGCGGGGGGCGGAACTAATGAAAAACTGTTTTTT
many	TRBV24-1	TRBJ2-3	.	CATSQFADTQYF	TGTGCCACCAGTCAGTTCGCAGATACGCAGTATTTT
.	TRBV7-8	TRBJ2-1	TRBD2	CASSNRLAGGPNEQFF	TGTGCCAGCAGCAATCGACTAGCGGGAGGGCCCAATGAGCAGTTCTTC
.	TRBV2	TRBJ2-7	.	CASSDRVLDEQYF	TGTGCCAGCAGTGATAGGGTCCTTGACGAGCAGTACTTC
few	TRBV7-9	TRBJ1-3	.	CASSDVGSYSGNTIYF	TGTGCCAGCAGCGACGTGGGGTCCTACTCTGGAAACACCATATATTTT
.	TRBV2	TRBJ2-5	TRBD2	CASSEAARGGVQETQYF	TGTGCCAGCAGTGAAGCAGCCCGGGGAGGGGTCCAGGAGACCCAGTACTTC
few	TRBV2	TRBJ1-1	.	CASKQGWPENTEAFF	TGTGCCAGCAAGCAGGGTTGGCCGGAGAACACTGAAGCTTTCTTT
.	TRBV6-5	TRBJ2-7	TRBD2	CASSYSSSGTYEQYF	TGTGCCAGCAGTTACTCCAGTAGCGGGACCTACGAGCAGTACTTC
.	TRBV29-1	TRBJ1-1	.	CSVLEGRSTEAFF	TGCAGCGTTTTAGAGGGACGGAGCACTGAAGCTTTCTTT
few	TRBV27	TRBJ2-7	.	CASSPQSGPSSYEQYF	TGTGCCAGCAGTCCCCAGAGCGGGCCGAGCTCCTACGAGCAGTACTTC
.	TRBV12-3/TRBV12-4	TRBJ1-5	.	CASSFVSSNQPQHF	TGTGCCAGCAGTTTTGTAAGTAGCAATCAGCCCCAGCATTTT
.	TRBV4-3	TRBJ2-2	.	CASSQDEGIAGELFF	TGCGCCAGCAGCCAAGATGAGGGGATCGCCGGGGAGCTGTTTTTT
.	TRBV20-1	TRBJ2-3	.	CSAGSPSSGTQYF	TGCAGTGCTGGAAGCCCTAGCTCTGGTACGCAGTATTTT